This is a list of T cell receptor beta chains from one sample in a study of CD8 T cells in Susac syndrome. TCRdb reanalysed the immunoSEQ multiplex PCR reads using MiXCR and keeps one entry per CDR3 protein. The sample has 170,000 or so distinct CDR3 sequences, 85% to 95% seen once. The sequenced sample consisted of CD8+ T cells from PBMCs. The receptors derive from a human donor with multiple sclerosis. The CDR3 runs from the conserved cysteine through the conserved F or W. The order of the fields is J gene, V gene, clone size, D gene, CDR3 DNA, CDR3 protein. D genes are given only for firm matches. Clone size is shown for a subset of rows, as once, few, many or a class of expanded clone.

>TRBJ1-6|TRBV4-1|.|.
TGCGCCAGCAGCCAAGAATGGACAGTCAATAATTCACCCCTCCACTTT
CASSQEWTVNNSPLHF
>TRBJ2-1|TRBV19|once|.
TGTGCCAGTAGTATAACGGAAAGGCCCTACAATGAGCAGTTCTTC
CASSITERPYNEQFF
>TRBJ2-7|TRBV28|.|.
TGTGCCAGCAGTTGGAGATCCTACGAGCAGTACTTC
CASSWRSYEQYF
>TRBJ2-2|TRBV4-1|.|.
TGCGCCAGCAGCCACGACGCGAACACCGGGGAGCTGTTTTTT
CASSHDANTGELFF
>TRBJ1-5|TRBV12-3/TRBV12-4|.|.
TGTGCCAGCAGCCCACTTGGACCCGGTAGCAATCAGCCCCAGCATTTT
CASSPLGPGSNQPQHF
>TRBJ1-6|TRBV13|.|.
TGTGCCAGCAGCTTACCGACCGAAAATTCACCCCTCCACTTT
CASSLPTENSPLHF
>TRBJ2-7|TRBV6-1|.|.
TGTGCCAGCAGTGAACTAGTACTCTCCTACGAGCAGTACTTC
CASSELVLSYEQYF
>TRBJ2-1|TRBV28|.|TRBD1
TGTGCCAGCAGACAGGGGGCTGACTCCTACAATGAGCAGTTCTTC
CASRQGADSYNEQFF
>TRBJ2-1|TRBV5-1|.|.
TGCGCCAGCAGCTTGCAGATTATGTACAATGAGCAGTTCTTC
CASSLQIMYNEQFF
>TRBJ2-7|TRBV30|once|.
TGTGCCTGGAACCGGGGGGCTACGGACGAGCAGTACTTC
CAWNRGATDEQYF
>TRBJ2-1|TRBV7-3|.|.
TGTGCCAGCAGCTTAAGAGCGAATTCCTACAATGAGCAGTTCTTC
CASSLRANSYNEQFF
>TRBJ2-1|TRBV4-1|.|TRBD1
TGCGCCAGCAGCCATCGGACAGGTGAGCAGTTCTTC
CASSHRTGEQFF
>TRBJ2-3|TRBV14|once|.
TGTGCCAGCAGCCCGAACCCTTTTCGAGACATCACATATACGCAGTATTTT
CASSPNPFRDITYTQYF
>TRBJ1-5|TRBV20-1|.|TRBD1
TGCAGTGCAAGGGACAGCCATAGCAATCAGCCCCAGCATTTT
CSARDSHSNQPQHF
>TRBJ1-3|TRBV12-3/TRBV12-4|.|.
TGTGCCAGCAGGACCGTGCGTGGCCCTGGAAACACCATATATTTT
CASRTVRGPGNTIYF
>TRBJ2-7|TRBV27|.|.
TGTGCCAGCAGTTCGCGGGGGCTAAGGAACGAGCAGTACTTC
CASSSRGLRNEQYF
>TRBJ2-5|TRBV6-5|.|.
TGTGCCAGCAGTTACGAGGGAGCGGAAGAGACCCAGTACTTC
CASSYEGAEETQYF
>TRBJ2-7|TRBV9|.|TRBD1
TGTGCCAGCAGCGGGGACAGGGGCTCCTACGAGCAGTACTTC
CASSGDRGSYEQYF
>TRBJ1-2|TRBV6-1|.|.
TGTGCCAGTCCTAGAGACCCAATAAGGGGTAGTAACTATGGCTACACCTTC
CASPRDPIRGSNYGYTF
>TRBJ2-7|TRBV14|.|.
TGTGCCAGCAGTCGAGCCCCCCCATACGAGCAGTACTTC
CASSRAPPYEQYF
>TRBJ1-2|TRBV9|once|.
TGTGCCAGCGGGGGTGAATCACTCTATGGCTACACCTTC
CASGGESLYGYTF
>TRBJ1-2|TRBV3-1|.|.
TGTGCCAGCAGCCAAGATGGGCCCTATGGCTACACCTTC
CASSQDGPYGYTF